The 22 T cell receptor beta chains given below trace back to one sample, sequenced in a study of patients and donors after allogeneic stem cell transplantation. MiXCR, applied by TCRdb to the RT-PCR reads, yields one record per CDR3 protein. Of 150,000 to 250,000 distinct CDR3 sequences detected, 41% appear once; the ten largest clones hold 33%. Sequencing used blood, either unsorted or a sorted T cell fraction (not recorded which). Every receptor here comes from a human donor who was either an allogeneic HSCT recipient or a stem cell or donor lymphocyte infusion donor (not recorded which). It is not recorded whose cells these are; they may come from a transplant donor.

The chain combines TRBV12-3 or TRBV12-4 with TRBJ2-1; possibly TRBD2 for D (5 bases). This CDR3 has 16 amino acids. V was trimmed by 2 bases and J by 2 bases, leaving 13 bases between them. The CDR3 sequence is CASSLRASRPYNEQFF. As DNA, the CDR3 is TGTGCCAGCAGTTTAAGAGCTAGCAGACCCTACAATGAGCAGTTCTTC.

This chain links TRBV5-4 with TRBJ1-1; D is possibly TRBD1 (6 bases). The CDR3 runs to 17 residues. V gave up 4 bases and J gave up 5 bases, with 24 bases separating them. Germline CDR1 SGHNT, CDR2 YYREEE (reference sequence). CDR3 bases: TGTGCCAGCAGCGGGGGCGAATCGGGGGCGCGGAAGACTGAAGCTTTCTTT. It specifies CASSGGESGARKTEAFF.

A single count supports this clonotype. The chain uses TRBV5-1 and TRBJ1-2, with unresolved D. Germline V lookup: CDR1 SGHRS, CDR2 YFSETQ. The ends were cut back, 0 bases at V and 10 bases at J, with 10 bases in the middle. The CDR3 is 12 residues long. CDR3 in amino acids: CASSLAGGYYTF. The CDR3 nucleotides are TGCGCCAGCAGCTTGGCAGGAGGGTACTACACCTTC.

Concerning this clonotype itself: One end of the junction fails to match germline, which may point to a read error. This chain joins TRBV12-3 or TRBV12-4 and TRBJ1-1; D not certain. This CDR3 has 15 amino acids. The CDR3 bases are TGTGCCAGCAGTTTCCTCGGACGGACGAACACCGAAGCTTTCTTT. The encoded protein is CASSFLGRTNTEAFF.

The chain recombines TRBV7-8 with TRBJ1-2; D is unresolved. This CDR3 contains 12 residues. The germline gives CDR1 SGHVS, CDR2 FQNEAQ. The germline V and J ends were trimmed by 8 bases and 10 bases, with 17 bases remaining between them. CDR3 amino acids: CASEVRPLDYTF. CDR3 DNA: TGTGCCAGCGAAGTACGGCCTCTTGACTACACCTTC.

This clonotype has a handful of counts. The chain couples TRBV23-1 to TRBJ1-5; no definite D call. TRBV23-1 carries the ORF label, with uncertain function. The V gene lost 6 bases and the J gene lost 10 bases, with 10 bases spanning the gap. The CDR3 covers 11 residues. CDR3 protein: CASRTMEPQHF. The DNA of the CDR3 is TGCGCCAGCAGAACGATGGAACCCCAGCATTTT.

The rearrangement joins TRBV7-9 to TRBJ2-1, with D hard to call. Germline V gene sequence: CDR1 SEHNR, CDR2 FQNEAQ (reference sequence). The V end was cut by 1 base, the J end by 4 bases, with 14 bases between. The CDR3 totals 16 residues. CDR3 sequence reads: CASSLEASIAYNEQFF. The CDR3 DNA reads TGTGCCAGCAGCTTAGAGGCGAGTATCGCGTACAATGAGCAGTTCTTC.

The chain joins TRBV10-3 to TRBJ1-2; D unclear. V was shortened by 8 bases and J by 4 bases, with 20 bases between the two germline ends. Germline CDR1 reads ENHRY; CDR2 reads SYGVKD. CDR3 size: 15 residues. CDR3 sequence (DNA): TGTGCCATCCCACTGGAGACATGGGATGGCTATGGCTACACCTTC. Translated, it gives CAIPLETWDGYGYTF.

The rearrangement links TRBV7-2 to TRBJ2-3; 10 bases map to TRBD1. The CDR3 is 15 residues long. From germline, CDR1 is SGHTA and CDR2 FQGNSA. J gave up 6 bases and V 5 bases, and 8 bases lay outside the gene matches. The CDR3 loop reads CASSPRTGGLDTQYF. The CDR3 nucleotides read TGTGCCAGCAGCCCCCGGACAGGGGGGTTGGATACGCAGTATTTT.

As for this clonotype: This may be a read error: a much more frequent sequence differs by one nucleotide. The rearrangement joins TRBV6-6 to TRBJ1-1; D remains ambiguous. Germline-derived CDR1 and CDR2 are MNHNY and SVGAGI (reference sequence). Trimming took 2 bases from V and 0 from J, leaving 1 base between them. The CDR3 extends over 12 amino acids. DNA for the CDR3: TGTGCCAGCAGTTACATGAACACTGAAGCTTTCTTT. This translates into CASSYMNTEAFF.

V usage is TRBV12-3 or TRBV12-4 and J usage is TRBJ2-3, with 14 nucleotides matching TRBD2. Trimming took 5 bases from V and 4 from J; bases not matched to a gene: 5. The CDR3 totals 16 residues. The CDR3 sequence is CASSPGLAGASDTQYF. The CDR3 DNA reads TGTGCCAGCAGTCCGGGACTAGCGGGAGCGTCAGATACGCAGTATTTT.

This chain joins TRBV7-8 and TRBJ1-2, with TRBD1 as a possible D gene (5 bases). The CDR3 totals 17 residues. V lost 4 bases, J lost 2 bases, and 20 bases lay in between. In germline, CDR1 is SGHVS, CDR2 FQNEAQ. In DNA form, the CDR3 reads TGTGCCAGCAGCTCTCGGGGGGGACCGACCACGAACTATGGCTACACCTTC. Protein: CASSSRGGPTTNYGYTF.

In its sample, this clonotype was seen a few times. The CDR3 nucleotides read TGTGCCAGCAGTAACCCCGGGACAGGGGGCAGGACTGAAGCTTTCTTT. Its protein is CASSNPGTGGRTEAFF. This chain uses TRBV27 with TRBJ1-1; 12 bases align to TRBD1. The CDR3 contains 16 residues. Germline V gene lookup returns CDR1 MNHEY and CDR2 SMNVEV (reference sequence). Trimming removed 5 bases from V and 5 bases from J; junction bases left unmatched: 9.

The V gene is TRBV7-2, the J gene TRBJ1-2, with unresolved D. Germline-derived CDR1 and CDR2 are SGHTA and FQGNSA. V shed 4 bases and J shed 0 bases, with 12 bases lying between them. This CDR3 spans 15 amino acids. This CDR3 reads CASSSPELANYGYTF. The CDR3, as DNA: TGTGCCAGCAGCTCACCCGAGTTAGCTAACTATGGCTACACCTTC.

The chain is built from TRBV12-3 or TRBV12-4 and TRBJ1-3, with D tentatively TRBD1 (5 bases). The CDR3 sequence is 17 residues long. The V end was cut by 2 bases, the J end by 0 bases, with 14 bases between. In DNA form, the CDR3 reads TGTGCCAGCAGTTTAAGGACAAGCTTCCACTCTGGAAACACCATATATTTT. Residues: CASSLRTSFHSGNTIYF.

V gene TRBV4-2 combines with J gene TRBJ2-1; 10 positions match TRBD2. V shed 1 base and J 7 bases; nucleotides not matched to a gene: 4. This CDR3 region has 15 residues. The germline gives CDR1 LGHNA, CDR2 YNFKEQ. CDR3 sequence reads: CASSQGIAGGNEQFF. CDR3 in DNA: TGTGCCAGCAGCCAAGGGATAGCGGGAGGTAATGAGCAGTTCTTC.

A few counts support this clonotype. The chain has TRBV9 and TRBJ2-3; no firm D call. The V gene lost 4 bases and the J gene lost 2 bases, with 20 bases spanning the gap. From germline, CDR1 is SGDLS and CDR2 YYNGEE. The CDR3 runs 17 residues. The CDR3 sequence: CASSPDPLTRNTDTQYF. CDR3 DNA sequence: TGTGCCAGCAGCCCCGACCCCCTCACACGGAACACAGATACGCAGTATTTT. Looking up the rest from reference TRBV9 and TRBJ2-3 gives the full variable domain: DSGVTQTPKHLITATGQRVTLRCSPRSGDLSVYWYQQSLDQGLQFLIQYYNGEERAKGNILERFSAQQFPDLHSELNLSSLELGDSALYFCASSPDPLTRNTDTQYFGPGTRLTVL.

There are a few counts of this clonotype. The chain carries TRBV28 and TRBJ2-1, with 7 bases aligning to TRBD2. This CDR3 is 14 amino acids long. The J segment lost 1 base and the V segment lost 7 bases, leaving 4 bases of the junction unmatched. CDR1 is MDHEN, CDR2 SYDVKM, per germline. CDR3 in DNA: TGTGCCAGCATCCCTAGCGGTTCCTACAATGAGCAGTTCTTC. As protein: CASIPSGSYNEQFF.

This clonotype showed up just a few times. The J gene is TRBJ2-5, the V gene TRBV7-2; D ambiguous. This CDR3 has 11 amino acids. Germline V CDR1 and CDR2: SGHTA, FQGNSA. Trimming removed 5 bases at V and 3 bases at J, with 4 bases between. Written as DNA, the CDR3 is TGTGCCAGCAGCGTGAAAGAGACCCAGTACTTC. Residues: CASSVKETQYF.

This chain connects TRBV9 to TRBJ1-1, with TRBD1 as a possible D gene (5 bases). The CDR3 loop spans 13 amino acids. V lost 3 bases to trimming and J lost 10 bases, with 16 bases between them. Germline V CDR1 and CDR2: SGDLS, YYNGEE. The chain's CDR3 is CASSARTLWGAFF. The CDR3 DNA reads as TGTGCCAGCAGCGCTCGGACACTCTGGGGAGCTTTCTTT.

The chain employs TRBV6-6 and TRBJ2-7; D ambiguous. V lost 5 bases and J lost 3, with 11 bases in between. Germline V gene data show CDR1 as MNHNY and CDR2 as SVGAGI (reference sequence). This CDR3 has 13 residues. This chain's CDR3 is CASSPRVGYEQYF. In nucleotides, the CDR3 is TGTGCCAGCAGTCCCAGAGTAGGCTACGAGCAGTACTTC.

The chain joins TRBV12-3 or TRBV12-4 to TRBJ2-6; 9 nucleotides agree with TRBD1. The trim removed 4 bases at V and 0 bases at J, leaving 13 bases unmatched. This CDR3 spans 20 amino acids. The CDR3 loop is CASSSRYPGTGSSGANVLTF. The CDR3, as DNA: TGTGCCAGCAGTTCCCGATATCCCGGGACAGGGTCCTCTGGGGCCAACGTCCTGACTTTC.